This TCR beta chain was found in a study of blood T cell repertoires in COVID-19. The wider study: Acute and convalescent COVID-19 samples came from the United States, Italy and Spain. Nucleic acid was either cDNA or gDNA, and it came from T cells, B-cell-depleted T cells, or PBMCs.

Authors' data handling: Reference gene primer amplification in the assay estimated nucleated cell counts. Measured with immunoSEQ multiplex PCR; TCRdb has only the in-frame clones, and not every one. The V and J calls and clone size are taken from that table; D and trimming were inferred from the DNA. Of about 310,000 clones in the sample, more than 70% were seen once. Germline CDR1 and CDR2: LGHDT and YNNKEL (reference sequence). The CDR3 covers 20 residues. Trimming at V came to 0 bases and at J to 3 bases, leaving 10 bases not matched to a gene. This clonotype originated in a woman in her fifties or sixties who had recovered from COVID-19. The V call is TRBV3-1 (or the pseudogene TRBV3-2), the J call TRBJ2-6; 11 nucleotides agree with TRBD2. The sample taken for sequencing was peripheral blood. The CDR3, as DNA: TGTGCCAGCAGCCAAGATCTGCAGGGGCTAGCGGGAGGTGGGGCCAACGTCCTGACTTTC. Amino acids: CASSQDLQGLAGGGANVLTF.